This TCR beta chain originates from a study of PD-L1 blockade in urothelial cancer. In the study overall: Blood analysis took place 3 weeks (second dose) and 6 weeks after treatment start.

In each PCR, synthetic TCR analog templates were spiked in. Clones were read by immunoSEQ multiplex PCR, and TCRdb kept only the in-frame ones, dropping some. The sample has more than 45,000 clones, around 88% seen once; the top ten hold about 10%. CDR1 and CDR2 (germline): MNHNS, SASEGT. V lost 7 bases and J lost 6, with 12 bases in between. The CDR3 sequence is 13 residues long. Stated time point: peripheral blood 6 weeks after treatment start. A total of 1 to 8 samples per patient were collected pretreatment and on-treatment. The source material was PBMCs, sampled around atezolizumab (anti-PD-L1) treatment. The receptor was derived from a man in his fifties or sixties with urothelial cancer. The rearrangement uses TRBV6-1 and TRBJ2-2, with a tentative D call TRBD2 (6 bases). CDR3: CASILARSGELFF. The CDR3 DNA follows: TGTGCCAGCATCCTAGCGAGGTCCGGGGAGCTGTTTTTT.